These 10 T cell receptor beta chains came from one sample sequenced in a study of blood T cell repertoires in COVID-19. Here immunoSEQ multiplex PCR was the method, and the copy in TCRdb shows in-frame clones only, minus some. The data contain 300,000 or so clones, roughly nine tenths of them singletons. What was sequenced was peripheral blood. The receptor source for this set is a woman aged 25 to 45 with COVID-19, enrolled during active disease.

This chain joins TRBV2 and TRBJ2-7, with D tentatively TRBD2 (6 bases). The germline V gene encodes CDR1 SNHLY and CDR2 FYNNEI. The CDR3 has 12 residues. The germline V and J ends were trimmed by 7 bases and 2 bases, with 9 bases remaining between them. This CDR3 is CASTREPYEQYF. CDR3 DNA sequence: TGTGCCAGCACCCGGGAGCCCTACGAGCAGTACTTC.

At least ten counts were recorded for this clone. This chain links TRBV27 with TRBJ1-6; D not certain. V dropped 5 bases and J dropped 10 bases, with 12 bases sitting between them. The length of the CDR3 is 13 residues. Germline CDR1 reads MNHEY; CDR2 reads SMNVEV (reference sequence). The CDR3 spells CASSVREGSPLHF. The CDR3 DNA reads as TGTGCCAGCAGTGTAAGGGAGGGCTCACCCCTCCACTTT.

The V call is TRBV19, the J call TRBJ1-1, with D uncertain. Looked up from germline, CDR1 is LNHDA and CDR2 is SQIVND (reference sequence). Trimming took off 4 bases at V and 0 bases at J, with 9 bases between the two ends. This CDR3 spans 14 amino acids. The CDR3 protein is CASSNAGMNTEAFF. CDR3 coding DNA: TGTGCCAGTAGTAACGCGGGGATGAACACTGAAGCTTTCTTT.

This clone appeared once. For the CDR3, the DNA is TGTGCCAGCAGCTCTGGAGGGGACACTGAAGCTTTCTTT. Translating it yields CASSSGGDTEAFF. The chain employs TRBV9 and TRBJ1-1, with D maybe TRBD1 (5 bases). This CDR3 has 13 amino acids. V lost 4 bases to trimming and J lost 3 bases, with 10 bases between them. CDR1 and CDR2 from the germline V gene are SGDLS and YYNGEE. The whole variable domain, filled in from reference TRBV9 and TRBJ1-1, reads DSGVTQTPKHLITATGQRVTLRCSPRSGDLSVYWYQQSLDQGLQFLIQYYNGEERAKGNILERFSAQQFPDLHSELNLSSLELGDSALYFCASSSGGDTEAFFGQGTRLTVV.

This clone showed up just once. The chain carries TRBV5-1 and TRBJ2-2; D perhaps matches TRBD1 (6 bases). This CDR3 contains 17 residues. The germline CDR1 and CDR2 sequences are SGHRS and YFSETQ. Trimming shortened V by 0 bases and J by 5 bases, and 17 bases separated the two germline ends. The CDR3 DNA is TGCGCCAGCAGCTTGGGGATTGTGGGGGCATTGACCGGGGAGCTGTTTTTT. Protein product: CASSLGIVGALTGELFF.

V is TRBV27 and J is TRBJ1-5, with 7 bases matching TRBD1. The CDR3 has 15 amino acids. The junction had 7 bases not matched to a gene; V was cut back by 6 bases and J by 2 bases. Germline CDR1 reads MNHEY; CDR2 reads SMNVEV (reference sequence). The CDR3 DNA follows: TGTGCCAGCAGCGACAAAACAGGGGGCAATCAGCCCCAGCATTTT. It codes for CASSDKTGGNQPQHF.

This clone was seen just once. Here the CDR3 reads CASSRSDRALSDEKLFF. The CDR3 DNA follows: TGTGCCAGCTCACGGTCGGACAGGGCCCTGTCCGATGAAAAACTGTTTTTT. This chain uses TRBV11-2 with TRBJ1-4; TRBD1 aligns across 8 bases. After removal of 8 bases from V and 6 bases from J, the junction contained 17 bases not matched to a gene. Germline lookup yields CDR1 SGHAT and CDR2 FQNNGV. CDR3 length equals 17 residues.

This chain uses TRBV11-2 with TRBJ1-1; D is unresolved. Germline V gene sequence: CDR1 SGHAT, CDR2 FQNNGV. Trimming removed 2 bases at V and 0 bases at J, with 10 bases between. The CDR3 sequence is 15 residues long. The CDR3 reads CASSLSVSLNTEAFF. The CDR3 DNA is TGTGCCAGCAGCTTATCCGTGTCCCTGAACACTGAAGCTTTCTTT. The full variable domain, its missing parts supplied by reference TRBV11-2 and TRBJ1-1, is EAGVAQSPRYKIIEKRQSVAFWCNPISGHATLYWYQQILGQGPKLLIQFQNNGVVDDSQLPKDRFSAERLKGVDSTLKIQPAKLEDSAVYLCASSLSVSLNTEAFFGQGTRLTVV.

This sequence joins TRBV9 and TRBJ1-3; D is possibly TRBD1 (5 bases). Deletions cut 4 bases from V and 4 bases from J, with 18 bases between. Germline-derived CDR1 and CDR2 are SGDLS and YYNGEE. This CDR3 region has 16 residues. The chain's CDR3 is CASSRSQANLGNTIYF. CDR3 sequence (DNA): TGTGCCAGCAGCCGATCACAGGCTAATTTGGGAAACACCATATATTTT.

The V call is TRBV10-1, the J call TRBJ1-1; 7 nucleotides agree with TRBD1. The V gene end was trimmed by 6 bases and the J gene end by 4 bases; junction bases not matched to a gene: 8. This CDR3 region has 14 residues. Germline lookup yields CDR1 WNHNN and CDR2 SYGVQD (reference sequence). The CDR3 is CASSDTGVGTEAFF. CDR3 DNA: TGCGCCAGCAGCGATACAGGGGTTGGCACTGAAGCTTTCTTT.